Sequencing of this T cell receptor beta chain was carried out in a study of cytomegalovirus exposure and HLA in healthy donors. Study details: Of approximately 400 genotyped donors, approximately 84% clustered with self-reported Caucasian donors.

This clone has only one observation. Its antigen is not known. Overall study results and limits: Analyses of presence and absence presupposed an approximately uniform sequencing depth across donors.

At sampling all donors were nominally healthy, likely with unrecorded immune exposures. The CDR3 totals 19 residues. Germline V CDR1 and CDR2: SGHRS, YFSETQ. The V gene end was trimmed by 0 bases and the J gene end by 0 bases; junction bases not matched to a gene: 5. Researchers ran the PCR with 60 Vbeta and 13 Jbeta primers. Repertoires were generated with immunoSEQ multiplex PCR, while TCRdb's copy carries only in-frame clones and drops some. In the table there are 100,000 to 150,000 clones, 80% of which are singletons. This rearrangement joins TRBV5-1 to TRBJ2-1, with 14 bases aligning to TRBD2. This TCR was recovered from a middle-aged man in good health and CMV-seronegative. Sequenced: PBMCs. CDR3 sequence reads: CASSLGTSGGLSSYNEQFF. CDR3 in DNA: TGCGCCAGCAGCTTGGGGACTAGCGGGGGGCTGAGCTCCTACAATGAGCAGTTCTTC.